Sequencing of this TCR beta chain was carried out in a study of blood T cell repertoires in COVID-19. Across the study: The United States, Italy and Spain provided the acute and convalescent COVID-19 samples.

Measured with immunoSEQ multiplex PCR; TCRdb has only the in-frame clones, and not every one. In the table there are about 180,000 clones, 80% to 90% of which are singletons. The clonotype comes from a man aged 55 to 70 with acute or convalescent COVID-19. Sequencing was carried out using peripheral blood.

This chain's CDR3 is CASSGIQGRNIQYF. As DNA, the CDR3 is TGTGCCAGCAGCGGGATTCAGGGGAGAAACATTCAGTACTTC. The chain employs TRBV7-8 and TRBJ2-4; a weak D match, TRBD1 (6 bases). This CDR3 is built from 14 residues. Trimming took off 5 bases at V and 6 bases at J, with 14 bases between the two ends. The germline V gene has CDR1 SGHVS and CDR2 FQNEAQ.